This T cell receptor beta chain was profiled in a study of blood T cell repertoires in COVID-19. Whole-study context: COVID-19 samples collected from the United States, Italy and Spain covered acute and convalescent phases.

Germline V gene sequence: CDR1 SEHNR, CDR2 FQNEAQ (reference sequence). J lost 5 bases, V lost 4 bases, and 4 bases had no gene match. There are 14 residues in the CDR3. Per the original methods: Amplification of reference gene primers provided the estimated nucleated cell counts. Libraries were prepared by immunoSEQ multiplex PCR; TCRdb keeps only in-frame clonotypes and omits some of them. The D gene and trimming were derived from the DNA, and the V and J assignments and clone size from that table. The repertoire includes about 300,000 clones, approximately 90% of them detected once, and approximately 5.3% sits in the top ten.

The chain combines TRBV7-9 with TRBJ2-5; 10 nucleotides line up with TRBD2. The receptor was isolated from a woman aged 25 to 39 who had recovered from COVID-19. The sequencing input was PBMCs or T cells enriched from blood (not recorded which). The CDR3 DNA reads as TGTGCCAGCAGCTCCCATAGCGGGGGGGAGACCCAGTACTTC. Protein sequence: CASSSHSGGETQYF.